The 10 T cell receptor beta chains in this list originate from one sample, sequenced in a study of technical replicates of blood from a handful of donors. Here immunoSEQ multiplex PCR was the method, and the copy in TCRdb shows in-frame clones only, minus some. The table records some 60,000 clones, 87% of them present only once. Material for sequencing was PBMCs. The source of these receptors is a human donor in good health. Some clones in this sample may be carry-over from other donors' samples.

This clone was observed once. CDR3 loop: CATSSPYSGRYEQYF. CDR3 DNA sequence: TGTGCCACCAGCAGCCCTTATAGCGGACGCTACGAGCAGTACTTC. The rearrangement joins TRBV15 to TRBJ2-7, with D possibly being TRBD2 (6 bases). The CDR3 consists of 15 residues. Trimming stripped 3 bases from V and 3 bases from J, with 15 bases between. The germline gives CDR1 LNHNV, CDR2 YYDKDF (reference sequence). The full variable domain, in which reference TRBV15 and TRBJ2-7 provide the parts outside the CDR3, is DAMVIQNPRYQVTQFGKPVTLSCSQTLNHNVMYWYQQKSSQAPKLLFHYYDKDFNNEADTPDNFQSRRPNTSFCFLDIRSPGLGDTAMYLCATSSPYSGRYEQYFGPGTRLTVT.

The chain combines TRBV7-8 with TRBJ2-5; TRBD2 agrees at 7 bases. The CDR3 has 13 amino acids. Germline CDR1 SGHVS, CDR2 FQNEAQ. V was clipped by 11 bases and J by 5 bases; unmatched bases: 11. The CDR3 DNA follows: TGTGCCTTGGGGGGGAGGTTCACGGAGACCCAGTACTTC. Translation: CALGGRFTETQYF.

The chain employs TRBV5-6 and TRBJ1-1, with TRBD1 as a possible D gene (5 bases). Germline CDR1 and CDR2: SGHDT and YYEEEE. The CDR3 consists of 13 residues. V dropped 5 bases and J dropped 11 bases, with 19 bases sitting between them. CDR3 in DNA: TGTGCCAGCAGTGACGTAGGGGCGTCAGGGGCTTTCTTT. Its protein product is CASSDVGASGAFF.

This chain links TRBV30 with TRBJ1-2; TRBD1 aligns across 8 bases. Losses at the gene ends were 6 bases for V and 3 bases for J; bases not matched to a gene: 6. Germline-derived CDR1 and CDR2 are GTSNPN and SVGIG (reference sequence). The CDR3 runs 13 residues. CDR3 DNA sequence: TGTGCCTGTATGGACAGGGCTGACTATGGCTACACCTTC. Encoded protein: CACMDRADYGYTF.

This rearrangement joins TRBV9 to TRBJ2-7; 8 bases agree with TRBD1. Germline lookup yields CDR1 SGDLS and CDR2 YYNGEE. J was trimmed by 4 bases and V by 3 bases; bases with no gene match: 9. The length of the CDR3 is 15 residues. The CDR3 bases are TGTGCCAGCAGCGAGGCGGCAGGGGGCGCATACGAGCAGTACTTC. Translated, it gives CASSEAAGGAYEQYF.

V usage is TRBV15 and J usage is TRBJ2-3, with 9 bases aligning to TRBD2. The V gene's germline CDR1 is LNHNV and CDR2 YYDKDF (reference sequence). The V gene end was trimmed by 1 base and the J gene end by 1 base; junction bases not matched to a gene: 6. The CDR3 extends over 17 amino acids. The CDR3 here is CATSRGRGRDGTDTQYF. DNA of the CDR3: TGTGCCACCAGCAGAGGACGCGGGAGGGATGGCACAGATACGCAGTATTTT.

CDR3 residues: CASGRTGIEETQYF. The CDR3 region has the DNA TGTGCCAGCGGAAGGACAGGGATCGAAGAGACCCAGTACTTC. The rearrangement uses TRBV6-1 and TRBJ2-5; TRBD1 matches at 8 bases. The germline CDR1 and CDR2 sequences are MNHNS and SASEGT. The V and J ends lost 8 bases and 3 bases, in that order; junction bases with no gene match: 8. This CDR3 has 14 amino acids.

This clone was counted once. The V gene is TRBV7-9, the J gene TRBJ1-2; 9 bases line up with TRBD1. Germline lookup yields CDR1 SEHNR and CDR2 FQNEAQ (reference sequence). There are 15 residues in the CDR3. Trimming took 4 bases from V and 8 from J; bases not matched to a gene: 11. The CDR3 DNA follows: TGTGCCAGCAGCTGGGGACAGGGTTTTAAGGGAGGCTACACCTTC. It specifies CASSWGQGFKGGYTF.

The chain combines TRBV27 with TRBJ1-2; 8 bases line up with TRBD1. Looked up from germline, CDR1 is MNHEY and CDR2 is SMNVEV (reference sequence). The CDR3 is 14 residues long. The V segment lost 6 bases and the J segment 6 bases; nucleotides outside the gene matches: 9. Here the CDR3 reads CASSPRQGTNGYTF. The CDR3 DNA sequence: TGTGCCAGCAGCCCGCGACAGGGGACAAATGGCTACACCTTC.

The V and J genes are TRBV6-5 and TRBJ1-5, with TRBD1 identical over 8 bases. With V trimmed by 6 bases and J by 6 bases, 7 bases remained unmatched. There are 14 residues in the CDR3. Germline CDR1 MNHEY, CDR2 SVGAGI. Here the CDR3 DNA reads TGTGCCAGCAGCCGACCAGGGGGCGGTCAGCCCCAGCATTTT. It encodes CASSRPGGGQPQHF.